This paragraph reports one T cell receptor (beta chain). Germline-derived CDR1 and CDR2 are GTSNPN and SVGIG (reference sequence). The CDR3 contains 15 residues. Trimming shortened V by 4 bases and J by 8 bases, and 18 bases separated the two germline ends. This specimen comes from a study of blood T cell repertoires in COVID-19. The wider study: T cells, B-cell-depleted T cells, or PBMCs provided the cDNA or gDNA that served as material.

Recovered status applied to Cohort 3 donors who had two consecutive negative PCRs. It also applied to those with clearance or with symptom resolution. The protocol was immunoSEQ multiplex PCR, while the TCRdb copy is restricted to in-frame clones and leaves out a portion. This table holds approximately 260,000 clones, roughly 80% found once. The sequence derives from a man aged 45 to 65 who had recovered from COVID-19. The sample was PBMCs or T cells enriched from blood (not recorded which). The chain is built from TRBV30 and TRBJ1-6; D possibly corresponds to TRBD1 (6 bases). The CDR3 here is CAWTTQRQVYSPLHF. For the CDR3, the DNA is TGTGCCTGGACCACGCAGAGACAGGTTTATTCACCCCTCCACTTT.